These 5 T cell receptor beta chains were sequenced from one sample in a study of cytomegalovirus exposure and HLA in healthy donors. PCR amplification relied on 60 Vbeta primers (plus 13 Jbeta primers). TCRdb's table, derived via immunoSEQ multiplex PCR, lists solely in-frame clones and lacks some. The table lists over 150,000 clones, 65% to 70% of them singletons. The sequenced material came from PBMCs. The source is a young woman in good health and CMV-seropositive.

V usage is TRBV20-1 and J usage is TRBJ2-1; D perhaps matches TRBD2 (6 bases). Germline V gene sequence: CDR1 DFQATT, CDR2 SNEGSKA (reference sequence). V was cut by 8 bases and J by 11 bases, with 13 bases left in between. This CDR3 spans 10 amino acids. In nucleotides, the CDR3 is TGCAGTTACCGACTAGTCAAGCAGTTCTTC. Amino acid sequence: CSYRLVKQFF.

The chain recombines TRBV18 with TRBJ1-6; the D gene is possibly TRBD1 (5 bases). Germline V gene sequence: CDR1 KGHSH, CDR2 LQKENI. The CDR3 is 20 amino acids. Trimming removed 6 bases from V and 0 bases from J, with 24 bases in between. This chain's CDR3 is CASSSSAGNRISSYNSPLHF. CDR3 nucleotide sequence: TGTGCCAGCTCTTCATCGGCGGGGAACAGGATAAGCTCCTATAATTCACCCCTCCACTTT.

There are a few counts of this clone. The CDR3 DNA reads as TGTGCCAGCAGTTCAACCCCCTACGGGGATTCACCCCTCCACTTT. Encoded protein: CASSSTPYGDSPLHF. The V and J genes are TRBV6-5 and TRBJ1-6; no clear D gene. The CDR3 runs to 15 residues. The V end lost 4 bases, the J end lost 8 bases, and 15 bases lay between the germline ends. In germline, CDR1 is MNHEY, CDR2 SVGAGI.

The V and J genes are TRBV7-2 and TRBJ2-1, with D maybe TRBD2 (6 bases). V lost 5 bases and J 4 bases, leaving 15 bases between the germline ends. Germline-derived CDR1 and CDR2 are SGHTA and FQGNSA. This CDR3 is 15 amino acids long. CDR3 loop: CASSPSGLRYNEQFF. CDR3 sequence (DNA): TGTGCCAGCAGCCCCTCGGGACTCAGGTACAATGAGCAGTTCTTC.

The chain carries TRBV4-3 and TRBJ1-1, with 8 bases matching TRBD1. This CDR3 comprises 19 residues. Trimming cost V 3 bases and J 11 bases; bases outside gene matches: 26. CDR1 LGHNA and CDR2 YSLEER come from the germline V gene. In DNA, the CDR3 is TGCGCCAGCAGCCATTATAGGACAGGGTTTGTTGTATCGTCTGTTACGGCTTTCTTT. It yields the protein CASSHYRTGFVVSSVTAFF.